The text below deals with one T cell receptor (beta chain). CDR1 is SGHRS, CDR2 YFSETQ, per germline. The CDR3 consists of 14 residues. Trimming at V came to 3 bases and at J to 6 bases, leaving 1 base not matched to a gene. Study processing details: For nucleated cells, counts were estimated from reference gene primer amplification. Sequencing used immunoSEQ multiplex PCR; TCRdb keeps in-frame clones, though not all of them. V and J calls plus clone size are reproduced from that table; the DNA served to infer D and trimming. Of some 190,000 clones detected, roughly 90% appear once; the ten largest clones hold 5% to 7.5%. The sample originates from a study of blood T cell repertoires in COVID-19.

The receptor was derived from a woman between 40 and 55 years old who had recovered from COVID-19. The sample was peripheral blood. The rearrangement joins TRBV5-1 to TRBJ1-6, with 9 bases matching TRBD1. CDR3 sequence reads: CASSWTGVNSPLHF. The CDR3 DNA reads TGCGCCAGCAGCTGGACAGGGGTTAATTCACCCCTCCACTTT.